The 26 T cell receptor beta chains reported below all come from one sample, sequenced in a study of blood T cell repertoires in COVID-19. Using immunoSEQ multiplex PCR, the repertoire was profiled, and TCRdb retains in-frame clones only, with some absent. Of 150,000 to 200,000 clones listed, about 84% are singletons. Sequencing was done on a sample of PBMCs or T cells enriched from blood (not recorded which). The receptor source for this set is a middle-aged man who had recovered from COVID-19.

The CDR3 region is CSVGDGAVGYTF. The CDR3 DNA reads TGCAGCGTTGGAGATGGGGCGGTTGGCTACACCTTC. The rearrangement uses TRBV29-1 and TRBJ1-2, with D possibly TRBD1 on 5 matching bases. The ends were cut back, 4 bases at V and 7 bases at J, with 13 bases in the middle. This CDR3 is built from 12 residues. CDR1 and CDR2 (germline): SQVTM, ANQGSEA.

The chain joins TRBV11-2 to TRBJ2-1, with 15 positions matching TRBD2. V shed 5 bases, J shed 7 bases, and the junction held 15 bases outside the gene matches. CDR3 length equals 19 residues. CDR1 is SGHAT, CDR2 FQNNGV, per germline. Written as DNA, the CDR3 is TGTGCCAGCAGCCCGGGGACTAGCGGGGGGCTTACCTCTAGGAATGAGCAGTTCTTC. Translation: CASSPGTSGGLTSRNEQFF.

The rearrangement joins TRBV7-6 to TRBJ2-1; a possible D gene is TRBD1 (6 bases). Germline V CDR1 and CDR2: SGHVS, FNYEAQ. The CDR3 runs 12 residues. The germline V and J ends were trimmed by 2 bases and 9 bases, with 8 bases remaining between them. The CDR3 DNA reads TGTGCCAGCAGCTTAACAGGGACTGAGCAGTTCTTC. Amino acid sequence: CASSLTGTEQFF.

The CDR3 DNA reads TGTGCCAGCAGCTGGGGGCCAGCTGAAAAACTGTTTTTT. It codes for CASSWGPAEKLFF. The chain joins TRBV7-2 to TRBJ1-4, with D perhaps matching TRBD1 (6 bases). V lost 4 bases, J lost 7 bases, and 10 bases lay in between. The germline gives CDR1 SGHTA, CDR2 FQGNSA. The CDR3 extends over 13 amino acids.

The DNA of the CDR3 is TGTGCCAGCAGTTACTTCGGAGAGACCCAGTACTTC. It translates to CASSYFGETQYF. V is TRBV6-2 or TRBV6-3 and J is TRBJ2-5, with no clear D. CDR1 MNHEY and CDR2 SVGEGT come from the germline V gene. CDR3 length: 12 amino acids. The V end lost 1 base, the J end lost 4 bases, and 4 bases lay between the germline ends.

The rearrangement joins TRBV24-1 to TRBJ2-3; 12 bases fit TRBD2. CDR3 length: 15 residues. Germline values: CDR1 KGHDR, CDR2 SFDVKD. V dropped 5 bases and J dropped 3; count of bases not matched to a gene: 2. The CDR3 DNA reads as TGTGCCACCAGTGGGACTAGCGGGGTAACAGATACGCAGTATTTT. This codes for CATSGTSGVTDTQYF.

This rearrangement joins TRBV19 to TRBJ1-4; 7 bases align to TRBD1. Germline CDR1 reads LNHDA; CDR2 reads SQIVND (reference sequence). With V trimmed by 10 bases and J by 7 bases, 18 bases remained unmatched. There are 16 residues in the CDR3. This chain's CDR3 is CATLFLRTGEPEKLFF. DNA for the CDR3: TGTGCCACTCTTTTCCTCCGGACAGGCGAACCTGAAAAACTGTTTTTT.

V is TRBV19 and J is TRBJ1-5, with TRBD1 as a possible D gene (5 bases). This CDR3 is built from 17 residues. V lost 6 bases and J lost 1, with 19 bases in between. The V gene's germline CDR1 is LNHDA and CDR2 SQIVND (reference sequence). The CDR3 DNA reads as TGTGCCAGTAGACCGCCTTTGGGCAGGGAAAGCAATCAGCCCCAGCATTTT. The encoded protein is CASRPPLGRESNQPQHF.

CDR3 nucleotides: TGTGCCAGCTCCGGGGGCACCGGGGAGCTGTTTTTT. Amino acids: CASSGGTGELFF. The chain employs TRBV18 and TRBJ2-2; perhaps TRBD2 as D (6 bases). The ends were cut back, 6 bases at V and 4 bases at J, with 6 bases in the middle. From germline, CDR1 is KGHSH and CDR2 LQKENI. The CDR3 spans 12 residues.

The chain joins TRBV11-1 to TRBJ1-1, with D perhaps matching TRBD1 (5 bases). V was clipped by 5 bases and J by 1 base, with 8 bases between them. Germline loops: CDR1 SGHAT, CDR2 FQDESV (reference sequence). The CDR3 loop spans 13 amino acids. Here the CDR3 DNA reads TGTGCCAGCAGCCTCGGGGGGAACACTGAAGCTTTCTTT. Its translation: CASSLGGNTEAFF.

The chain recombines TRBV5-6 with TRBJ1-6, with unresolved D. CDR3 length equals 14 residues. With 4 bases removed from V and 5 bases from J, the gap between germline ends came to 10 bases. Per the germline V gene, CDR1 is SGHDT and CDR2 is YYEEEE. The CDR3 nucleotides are TGTGCCAGCAGCCCGGGTCTTCATAATTCACCCCTCCACTTT. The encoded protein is CASSPGLHNSPLHF. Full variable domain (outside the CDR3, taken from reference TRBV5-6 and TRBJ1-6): DAGVTQSPTHLIKTRGQQVTLRCSPKSGHDTVSWYQQALGQGPQFIFQYYEEEERQRGNFPDRFSGHQFPNYSSELNVNALLLGDSALYLCASSPGLHNSPLHFGNGTRLTVT.

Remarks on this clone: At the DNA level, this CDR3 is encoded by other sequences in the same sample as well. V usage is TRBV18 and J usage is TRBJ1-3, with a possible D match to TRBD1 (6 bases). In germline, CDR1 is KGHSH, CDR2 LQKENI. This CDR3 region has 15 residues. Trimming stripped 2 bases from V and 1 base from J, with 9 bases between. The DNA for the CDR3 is TGTGCCAGCTCACCATCCCAGGGGTCTGGAAACACCATATATTTT. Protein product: CASSPSQGSGNTIYF. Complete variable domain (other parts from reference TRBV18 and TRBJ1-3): NAGVMQNPRHLVRRRGQEARLRCSPMKGHSHVYWYRQLPEEGLKFMVYLQKENIIDESGMPKERFSAEFPKEGPSILRIQQVVRGDSAAYFCASSPSQGSGNTIYFGEGSWLTVV.

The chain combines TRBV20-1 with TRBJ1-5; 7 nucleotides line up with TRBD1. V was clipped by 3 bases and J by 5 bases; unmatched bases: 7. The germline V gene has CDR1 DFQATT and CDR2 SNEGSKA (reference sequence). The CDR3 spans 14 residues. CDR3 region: CSASKGGADQPQHF. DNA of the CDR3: TGCAGTGCTAGTAAAGGGGGCGCTGATCAGCCCCAGCATTTT.

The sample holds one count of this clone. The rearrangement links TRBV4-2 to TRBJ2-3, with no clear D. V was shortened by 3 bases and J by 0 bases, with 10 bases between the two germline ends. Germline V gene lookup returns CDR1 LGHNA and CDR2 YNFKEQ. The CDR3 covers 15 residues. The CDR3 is CASSQRITSTDTQYF. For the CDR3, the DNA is TGTGCCAGCAGCCAGAGGATAACTAGCACAGATACGCAGTATTTT.

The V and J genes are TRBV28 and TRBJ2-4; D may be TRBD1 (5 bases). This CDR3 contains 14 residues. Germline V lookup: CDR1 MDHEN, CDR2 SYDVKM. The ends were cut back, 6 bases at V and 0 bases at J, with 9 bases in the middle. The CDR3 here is CASSRTLAKNIQYF. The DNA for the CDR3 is TGTGCCAGCAGCCGGACACTAGCCAAAAACATTCAGTACTTC. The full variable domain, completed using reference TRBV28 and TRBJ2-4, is DVKVTQSSRYLVKRTGEKVFLECVQDMDHENMFWYRQDPGLGLRLIYFSYDVKMKEKGDIPEGYSVSREKKERFSLILESASTNQTSMYLCASSRTLAKNIQYFGAGTRLSVL.

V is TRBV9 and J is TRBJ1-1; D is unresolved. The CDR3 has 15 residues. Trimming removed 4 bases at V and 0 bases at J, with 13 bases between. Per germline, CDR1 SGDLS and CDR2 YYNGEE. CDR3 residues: CASSPGATLNTEAFF. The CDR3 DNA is TGTGCCAGCAGCCCCGGAGCGACGTTGAACACTGAAGCTTTCTTT.

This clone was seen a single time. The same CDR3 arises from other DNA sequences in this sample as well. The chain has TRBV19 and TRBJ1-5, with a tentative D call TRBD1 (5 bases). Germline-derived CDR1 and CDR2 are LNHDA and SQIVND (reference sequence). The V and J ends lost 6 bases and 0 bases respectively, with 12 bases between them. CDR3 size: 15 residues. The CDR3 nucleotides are TGTGCCAGTAGCTTGACAGATTATAGCAATCAGCCCCAGCATTTT. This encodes CASSLTDYSNQPQHF.

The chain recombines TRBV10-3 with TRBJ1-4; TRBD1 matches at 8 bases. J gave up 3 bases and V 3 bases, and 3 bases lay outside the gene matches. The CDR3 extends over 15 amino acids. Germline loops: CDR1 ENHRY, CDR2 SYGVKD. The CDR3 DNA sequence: TGTGCCATCAGTGACATACAGGGGGCTAATGAAAAACTGTTTTTT. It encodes CAISDIQGANEKLFF.

DNA for the CDR3: TGTGCCATCAGTGGATCCGAGACTGAAGCTTTCTTT. Its protein product is CAISGSETEAFF. This sequence joins TRBV10-3 and TRBJ1-1, with D hard to call. This CDR3 is built from 12 residues. Looked up from germline, CDR1 is ENHRY and CDR2 is SYGVKD. Trimming removed 4 bases at V and 5 bases at J, with 8 bases between.

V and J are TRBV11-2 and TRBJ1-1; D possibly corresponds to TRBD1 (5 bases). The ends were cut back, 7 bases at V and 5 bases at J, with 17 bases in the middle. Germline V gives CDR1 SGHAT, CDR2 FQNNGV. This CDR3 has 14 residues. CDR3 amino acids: CASTAKSQGTEAFF. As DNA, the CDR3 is TGTGCCAGCACCGCAAAGTCCCAGGGTACTGAAGCTTTCTTT.

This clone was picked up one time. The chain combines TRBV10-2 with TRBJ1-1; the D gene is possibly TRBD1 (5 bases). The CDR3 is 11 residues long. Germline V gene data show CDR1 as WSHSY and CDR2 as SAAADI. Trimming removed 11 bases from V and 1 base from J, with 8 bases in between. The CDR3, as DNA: TGCGCCCCCGGGGGGAACACTGAAGCTTTCTTT. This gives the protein CAPGGNTEAFF.

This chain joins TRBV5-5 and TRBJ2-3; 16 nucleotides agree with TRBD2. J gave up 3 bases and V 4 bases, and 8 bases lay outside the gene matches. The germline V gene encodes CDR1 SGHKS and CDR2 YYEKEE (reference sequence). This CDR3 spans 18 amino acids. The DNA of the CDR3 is TGTGCCAGCAGCATGGGACTAGCGGGGGGGCGTAGGACAGATACGCAGTATTTT. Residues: CASSMGLAGGRRTDTQYF.

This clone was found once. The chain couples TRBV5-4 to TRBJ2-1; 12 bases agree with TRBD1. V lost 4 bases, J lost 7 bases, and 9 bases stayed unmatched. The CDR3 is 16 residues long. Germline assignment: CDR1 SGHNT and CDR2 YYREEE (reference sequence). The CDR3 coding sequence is TGTGCCAGCAGCGACCCGGGACAGGGGGCTATGAATGAGCAGTTCTTC. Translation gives CASSDPGQGAMNEQFF. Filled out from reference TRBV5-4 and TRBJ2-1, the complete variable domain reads ETGVTQSPTHLIKTRGQQVTLRCSSQSGHNTVSWYQQALGQGPQFIFQYYREEENGRGNFPPRFSGLQFPNYSSELNVNALELDDSALYLCASSDPGQGAMNEQFFGPGTRLTVL.

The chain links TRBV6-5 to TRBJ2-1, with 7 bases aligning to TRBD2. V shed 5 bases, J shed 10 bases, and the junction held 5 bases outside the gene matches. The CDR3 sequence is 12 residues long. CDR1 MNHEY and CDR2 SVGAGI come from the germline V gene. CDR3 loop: CASSRGEGEQFF. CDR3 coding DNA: TGTGCCAGCAGTCGGGGGGAGGGGGAGCAGTTCTTC.

CDR3 sequence reads: CASSDGTGDTEAFF. Here the CDR3 DNA reads TGTGCCAGCAGTGACGGGACAGGGGACACTGAAGCTTTCTTT. This chain connects TRBV6-4 to TRBJ1-1; 10 bases align to TRBD1. CDR1 is MRHNA, CDR2 SNTAGT, per germline. This CDR3 spans 14 amino acids. Trimming removed 2 bases from V and 3 bases from J; junction bases left unmatched: 0.

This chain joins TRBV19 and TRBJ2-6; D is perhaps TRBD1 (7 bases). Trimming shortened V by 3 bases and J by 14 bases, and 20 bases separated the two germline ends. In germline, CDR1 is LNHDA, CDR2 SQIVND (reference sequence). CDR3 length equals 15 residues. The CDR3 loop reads CASSIGFGGQSFLTF. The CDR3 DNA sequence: TGTGCCAGTAGTATCGGTTTCGGGGGACAGTCATTCCTGACTTTC.